This T cell receptor (beta chain) was documented in a study of blood T cell repertoires in COVID-19. About the study: The United States, Italy and Spain supplied acute and convalescent COVID-19 samples. T cells, B-cell-depleted T cells, or PBMCs provided the cDNA or gDNA that served as material.

The authors' processing: Reference gene primer amplification in the assay estimated nucleated cell counts. Sequencing was performed with immunoSEQ multiplex PCR; in TCRdb, only in-frame clones are kept and a portion is missing. V, J and clone size derive from that table, while D and trimming were established from the DNA sequence. Altogether 170,000 or so clones are present, approximately 86% being singletons, with the ten largest covering roughly 2.5%. The CDR3 consists of 15 residues. Germline V gene data show CDR1 as SGHRS and CDR2 as YFSETQ. V dropped 1 base and J dropped 1 base, with 11 bases sitting between them.

The sequence came from a man aged 35 to 55 with active or convalescent COVID-19. Sequenced material: peripheral blood. The chain is built from TRBV5-1 and TRBJ1-2; D not certain. The CDR3 region has the DNA TGCGCCAGCAGCTTGTCGCTAGCCCTTAACTATGGCTACACCTTC. It translates to CASSLSLALNYGYTF.